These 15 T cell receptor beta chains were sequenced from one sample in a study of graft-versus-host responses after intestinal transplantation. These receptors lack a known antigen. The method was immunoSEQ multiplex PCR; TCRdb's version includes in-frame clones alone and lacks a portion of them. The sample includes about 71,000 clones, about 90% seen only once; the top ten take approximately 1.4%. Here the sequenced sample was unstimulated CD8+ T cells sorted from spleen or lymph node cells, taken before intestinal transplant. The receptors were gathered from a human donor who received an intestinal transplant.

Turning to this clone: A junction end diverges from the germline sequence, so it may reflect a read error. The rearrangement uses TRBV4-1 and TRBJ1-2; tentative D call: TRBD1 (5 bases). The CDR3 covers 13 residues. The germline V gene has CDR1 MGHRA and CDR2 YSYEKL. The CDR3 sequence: CASSQVQGDGCTF. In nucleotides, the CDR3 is TGCGCCAGCAGCCAAGTGCAGGGCGATGGCTGCACCTTC.

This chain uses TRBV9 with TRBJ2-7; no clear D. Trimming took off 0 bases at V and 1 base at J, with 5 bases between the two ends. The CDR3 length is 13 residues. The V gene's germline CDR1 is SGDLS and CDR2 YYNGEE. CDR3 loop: CASSVGQSYEQYF. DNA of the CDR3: TGTGCCAGCAGCGTAGGGCAGTCCTACGAGCAGTACTTC.

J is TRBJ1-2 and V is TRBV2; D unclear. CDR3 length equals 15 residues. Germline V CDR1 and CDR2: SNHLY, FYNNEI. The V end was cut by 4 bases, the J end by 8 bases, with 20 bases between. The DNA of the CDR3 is TGTGCCAGCAGTGGTCAACTCGGGGTTGGTTGGGGCTACACCTTC. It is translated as CASSGQLGVGWGYTF.

The DNA of the CDR3 is TGTGCCAGCAGCCCCCGGACTAGCTACAATGAGCAGTTCTTC. Its translation: CASSPRTSYNEQFF. The chain combines TRBV11-2 with TRBJ2-1; TRBD2 agrees at 7 bases. This CDR3 is built from 14 residues. Germline V gene lookup returns CDR1 SGHAT and CDR2 FQNNGV. Trimming cost V 5 bases and J 3 bases; bases outside gene matches: 4.

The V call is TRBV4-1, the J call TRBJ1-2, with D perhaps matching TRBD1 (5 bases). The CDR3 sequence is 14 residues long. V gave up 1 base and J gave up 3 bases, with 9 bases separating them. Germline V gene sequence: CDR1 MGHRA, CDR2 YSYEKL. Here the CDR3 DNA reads TGCGCCAGCAGCCAAGCACCGGGGGACTATGGCTACACCTTC. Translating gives CASSQAPGDYGYTF.

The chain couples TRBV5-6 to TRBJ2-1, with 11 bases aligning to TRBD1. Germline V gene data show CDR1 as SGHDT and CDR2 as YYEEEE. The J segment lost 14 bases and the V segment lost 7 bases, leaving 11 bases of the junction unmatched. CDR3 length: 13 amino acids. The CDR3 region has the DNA TGTGCCAGCGGACAGGGGGCAACGGTCGGGGAGTTCTTC. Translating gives CASGQGATVGEFF.

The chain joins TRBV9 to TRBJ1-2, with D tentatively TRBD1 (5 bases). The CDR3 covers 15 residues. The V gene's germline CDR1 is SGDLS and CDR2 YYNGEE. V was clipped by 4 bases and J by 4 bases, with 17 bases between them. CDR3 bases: TGTGCCAGCAGCCCGACTCTGACAGTCGGCTATGGCTACACCTTC. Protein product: CASSPTLTVGYGYTF.

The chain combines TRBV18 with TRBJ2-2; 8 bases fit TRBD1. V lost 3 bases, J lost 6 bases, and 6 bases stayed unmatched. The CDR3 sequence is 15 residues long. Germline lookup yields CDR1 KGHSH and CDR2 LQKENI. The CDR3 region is CASSPDMTGAGELFF. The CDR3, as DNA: TGTGCCAGCTCACCTGATATGACAGGGGCCGGGGAGCTGTTTTTT. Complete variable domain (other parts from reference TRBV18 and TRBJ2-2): NAGVMQNPRHLVRRRGQEARLRCSPMKGHSHVYWYRQLPEEGLKFMVYLQKENIIDESGMPKERFSAEFPKEGPSILRIQQVVRGDSAAYFCASSPDMTGAGELFFGEGSRLTVL.

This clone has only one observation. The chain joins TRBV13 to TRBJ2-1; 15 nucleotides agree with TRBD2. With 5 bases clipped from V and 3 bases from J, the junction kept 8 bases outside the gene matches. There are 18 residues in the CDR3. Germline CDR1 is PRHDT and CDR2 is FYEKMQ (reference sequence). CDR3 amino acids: CASSPRTSGGGLYNEQFF. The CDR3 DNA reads TGTGCCAGCAGCCCCCGGACTAGCGGGGGGGGTCTCTACAATGAGCAGTTCTTC.

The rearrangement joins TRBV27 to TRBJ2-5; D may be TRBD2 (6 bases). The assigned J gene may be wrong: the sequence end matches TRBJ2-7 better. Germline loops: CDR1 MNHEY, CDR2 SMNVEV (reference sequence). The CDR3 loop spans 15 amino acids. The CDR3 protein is CASSLYGRDNYEQYF. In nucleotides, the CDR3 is TGTGCCAGCAGTTTGTACGGGAGAGATAACTACGAGCAGTACTTC.

The CDR3 DNA follows: TGTGCCAGCAGTCCCGGGTGGGGACAGGGGTCTTATAACTATGGCTACACCTTC. Its translation: CASSPGWGQGSYNYGYTF. The chain is built from TRBV7-2 and TRBJ1-2; TRBD1 agrees at 10 bases. Germline V gives CDR1 SGHTA, CDR2 FQGNSA. Trimming at V came to 6 bases and at J to 1 base, leaving 14 bases not matched to a gene. The CDR3 spans 18 residues.

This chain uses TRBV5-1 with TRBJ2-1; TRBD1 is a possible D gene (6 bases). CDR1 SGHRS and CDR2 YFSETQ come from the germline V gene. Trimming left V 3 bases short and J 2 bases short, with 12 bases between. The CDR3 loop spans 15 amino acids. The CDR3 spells CASSSQGSTYNEQFF. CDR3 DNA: TGCGCCAGCAGCTCGCAGGGGTCGACCTACAATGAGCAGTTCTTC. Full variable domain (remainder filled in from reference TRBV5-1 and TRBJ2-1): KAGVTQTPRYLIKTRGQQVTLSCSPISGHRSVSWYQQTPGQGLQFLFEYFSETQRNKGNFPGRFSGRQFSNSRSEMNVSTLELGDSALYLCASSSQGSTYNEQFFGPGTRLTVL.

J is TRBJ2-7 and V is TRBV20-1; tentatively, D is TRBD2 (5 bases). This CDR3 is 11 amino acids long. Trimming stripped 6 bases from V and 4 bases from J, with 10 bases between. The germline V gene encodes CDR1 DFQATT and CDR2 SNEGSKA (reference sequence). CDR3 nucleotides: TGCAGTGCCGATAGAGGGTACGAGCAGTACTTC. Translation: CSADRGYEQYF.

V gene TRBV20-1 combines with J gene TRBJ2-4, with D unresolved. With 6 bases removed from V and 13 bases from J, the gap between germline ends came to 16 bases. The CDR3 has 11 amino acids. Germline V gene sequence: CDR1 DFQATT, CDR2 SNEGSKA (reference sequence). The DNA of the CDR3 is TGCAGTGCCCCCGGCGGTGTCCAGCAGTACTTC. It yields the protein CSAPGGVQQYF.

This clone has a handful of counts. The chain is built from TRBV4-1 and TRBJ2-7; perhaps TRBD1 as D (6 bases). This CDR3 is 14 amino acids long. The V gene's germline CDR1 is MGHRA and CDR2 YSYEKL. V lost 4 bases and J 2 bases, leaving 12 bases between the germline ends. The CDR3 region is CASSPRTAAYEQYF. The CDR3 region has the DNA TGCGCCAGCAGCCCCCGGACAGCCGCCTACGAGCAGTACTTC.